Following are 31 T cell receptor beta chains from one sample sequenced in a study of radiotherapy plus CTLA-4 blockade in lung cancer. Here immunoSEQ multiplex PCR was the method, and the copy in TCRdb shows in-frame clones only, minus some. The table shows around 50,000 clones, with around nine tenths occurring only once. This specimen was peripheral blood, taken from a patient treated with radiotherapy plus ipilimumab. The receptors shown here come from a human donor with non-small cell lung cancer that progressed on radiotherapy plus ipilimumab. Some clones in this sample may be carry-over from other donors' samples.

CDR3: CASSLVGGRSNTEAFF. Here the CDR3 DNA reads TGCGCCAGCAGCTTGGTCGGGGGGCGTTCGAACACTGAAGCTTTCTTT. The V and J genes are TRBV5-1 and TRBJ1-1; D is perhaps TRBD1 (6 bases). Per germline, CDR1 SGHRS and CDR2 YFSETQ. CDR3 size: 16 residues. V was pared by 0 bases and J by 1 base, with 13 bases between.

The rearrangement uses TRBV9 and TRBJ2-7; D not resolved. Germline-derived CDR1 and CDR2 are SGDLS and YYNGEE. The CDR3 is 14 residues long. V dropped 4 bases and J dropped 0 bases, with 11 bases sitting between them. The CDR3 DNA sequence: TGTGCCAGCAGCTCTCGTAGATCCTCCTACGAGCAGTACTTC. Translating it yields CASSSRRSSYEQYF.

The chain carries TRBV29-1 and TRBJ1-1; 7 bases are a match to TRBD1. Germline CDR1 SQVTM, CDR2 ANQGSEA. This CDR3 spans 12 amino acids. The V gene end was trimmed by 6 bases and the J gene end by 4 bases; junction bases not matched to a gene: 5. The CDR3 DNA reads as TGCAGCGTAGACAGGGCAGGCACTGAAGCTTTCTTT. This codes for CSVDRAGTEAFF.

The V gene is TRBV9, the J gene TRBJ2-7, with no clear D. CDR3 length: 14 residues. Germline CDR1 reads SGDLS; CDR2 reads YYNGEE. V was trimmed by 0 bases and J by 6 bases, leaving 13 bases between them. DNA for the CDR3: TGTGCCAGCAGCGTAGCATATGTTGGCGGCGAGCAGTACTTC. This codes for CASSVAYVGGEQYF.

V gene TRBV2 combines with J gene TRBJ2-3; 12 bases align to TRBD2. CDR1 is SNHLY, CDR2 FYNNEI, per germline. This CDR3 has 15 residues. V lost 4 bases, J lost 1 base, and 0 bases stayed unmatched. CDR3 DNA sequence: TGTGCCAGCAGTGGGACTAGCGGGGGCACAGATACGCAGTATTTT. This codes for CASSGTSGGTDTQYF.

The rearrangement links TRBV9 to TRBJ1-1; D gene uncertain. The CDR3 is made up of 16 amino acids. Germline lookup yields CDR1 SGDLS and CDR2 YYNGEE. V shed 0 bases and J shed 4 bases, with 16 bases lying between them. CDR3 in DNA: TGTGCCAGCAGCGTAGGCTCTGAGGGTTGGGCCACTGAAGCTTTCTTT. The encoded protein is CASSVGSEGWATEAFF.

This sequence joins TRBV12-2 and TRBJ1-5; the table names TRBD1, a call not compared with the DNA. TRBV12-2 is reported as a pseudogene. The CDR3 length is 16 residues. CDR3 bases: TGTGCAAGTCGGAACAGGGTAATAATGAGCAATCAGCCCCAGCATTTT. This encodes CASRNRVIMSNQPQHF.

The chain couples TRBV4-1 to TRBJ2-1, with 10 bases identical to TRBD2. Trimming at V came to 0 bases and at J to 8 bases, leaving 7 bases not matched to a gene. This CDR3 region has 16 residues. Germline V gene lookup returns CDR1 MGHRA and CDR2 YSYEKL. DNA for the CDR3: TGCGCCAGCAGCCAAGAGCCTAGCGGGAGTTACCATGAGCAGTTCTTC. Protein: CASSQEPSGSYHEQFF.

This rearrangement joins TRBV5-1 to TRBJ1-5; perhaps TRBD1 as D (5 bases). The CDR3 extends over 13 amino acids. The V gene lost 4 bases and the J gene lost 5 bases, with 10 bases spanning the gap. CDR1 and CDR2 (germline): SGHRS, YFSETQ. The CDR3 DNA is TGCGCCAGCAGCCGGATAGGGGATCAGCCCCAGCATTTT. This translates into CASSRIGDQPQHF. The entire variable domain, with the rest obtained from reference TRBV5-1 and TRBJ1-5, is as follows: KAGVTQTPRYLIKTRGQQVTLSCSPISGHRSVSWYQQTPGQGLQFLFEYFSETQRNKGNFPGRFSGRQFSNSRSEMNVSTLELGDSALYLCASSRIGDQPQHFGDGTRLSIL.

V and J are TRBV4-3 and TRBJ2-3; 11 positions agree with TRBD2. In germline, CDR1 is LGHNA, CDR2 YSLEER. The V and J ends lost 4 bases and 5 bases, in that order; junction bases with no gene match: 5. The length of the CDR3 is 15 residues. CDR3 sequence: CASSRTSGSRDTQYF. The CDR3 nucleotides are TGCGCCAGCAGCCGAACTAGCGGGAGTAGAGATACGCAGTATTTT.

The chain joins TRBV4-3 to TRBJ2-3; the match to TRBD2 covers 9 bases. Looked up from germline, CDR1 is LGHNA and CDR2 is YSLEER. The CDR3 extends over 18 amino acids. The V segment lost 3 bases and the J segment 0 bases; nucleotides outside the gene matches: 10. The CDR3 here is CASSQALASGTSTDTQYF. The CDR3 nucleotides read TGCGCCAGCAGCCAGGCCCTGGCTAGCGGGACAAGCACAGATACGCAGTATTTT.

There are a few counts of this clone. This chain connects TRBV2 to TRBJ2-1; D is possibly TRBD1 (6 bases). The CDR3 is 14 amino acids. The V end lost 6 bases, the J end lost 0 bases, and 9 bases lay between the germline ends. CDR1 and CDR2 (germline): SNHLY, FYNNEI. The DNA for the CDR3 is TGTGCCAGCAGGTTAGGGGGCTCCTACAATGAGCAGTTCTTC. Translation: CASRLGGSYNEQFF.

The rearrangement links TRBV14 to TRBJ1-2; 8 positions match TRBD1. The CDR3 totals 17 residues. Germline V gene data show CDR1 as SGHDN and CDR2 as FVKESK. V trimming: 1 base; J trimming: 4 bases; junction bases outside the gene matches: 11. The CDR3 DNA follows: TGTGCCAGCAGCCAAGTGGTCGGGACAGGACGAGGCTATGGCTACACCTTC. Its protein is CASSQVVGTGRGYGYTF.

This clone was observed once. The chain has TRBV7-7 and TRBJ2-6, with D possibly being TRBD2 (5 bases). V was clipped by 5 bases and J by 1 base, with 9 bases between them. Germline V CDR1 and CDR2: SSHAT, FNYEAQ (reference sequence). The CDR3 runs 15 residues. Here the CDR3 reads CASSPTGSGANVLTF. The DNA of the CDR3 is TGTGCCAGCAGCCCGACGGGGTCTGGGGCCAACGTCCTGACTTTC.

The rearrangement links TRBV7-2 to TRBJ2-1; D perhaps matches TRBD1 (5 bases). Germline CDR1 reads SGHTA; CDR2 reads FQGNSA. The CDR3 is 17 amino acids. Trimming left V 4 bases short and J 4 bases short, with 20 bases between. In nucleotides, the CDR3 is TGTGCCAGCAGCTCAATGCACCATATTACAGGATACAATGAGCAGTTCTTC. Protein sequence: CASSSMHHITGYNEQFF.

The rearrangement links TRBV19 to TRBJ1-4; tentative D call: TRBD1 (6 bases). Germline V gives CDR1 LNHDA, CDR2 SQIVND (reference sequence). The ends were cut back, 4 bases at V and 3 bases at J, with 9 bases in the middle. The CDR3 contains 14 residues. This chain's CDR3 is CASSRGGSNEKLFF. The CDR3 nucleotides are TGTGCCAGTAGTAGAGGGGGATCTAATGAAAAACTGTTTTTT.

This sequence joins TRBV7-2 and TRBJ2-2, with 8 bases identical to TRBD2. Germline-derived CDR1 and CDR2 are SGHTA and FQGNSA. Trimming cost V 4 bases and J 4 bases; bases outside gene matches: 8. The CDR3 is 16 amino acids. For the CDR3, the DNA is TGTGCCAGCAGCTCACGGACTAGCATGCGCACCGGGGAGCTGTTTTTT. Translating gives CASSSRTSMRTGELFF.

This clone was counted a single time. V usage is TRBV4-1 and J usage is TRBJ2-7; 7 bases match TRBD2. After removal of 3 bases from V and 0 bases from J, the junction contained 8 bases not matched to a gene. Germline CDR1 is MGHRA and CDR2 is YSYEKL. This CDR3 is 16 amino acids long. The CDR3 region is CASSQLGLAASYEQYF. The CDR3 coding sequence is TGCGCCAGCAGCCAGTTGGGCCTAGCGGCCTCCTACGAGCAGTACTTC.

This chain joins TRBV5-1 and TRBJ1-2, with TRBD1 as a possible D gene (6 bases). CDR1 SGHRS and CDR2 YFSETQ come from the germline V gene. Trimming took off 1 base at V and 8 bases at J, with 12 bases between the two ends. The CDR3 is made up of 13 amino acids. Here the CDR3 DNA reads TGCGCCAGCAGCTTGTTGCGCGGACAGGGCTACACCTTC. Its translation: CASSLLRGQGYTF.

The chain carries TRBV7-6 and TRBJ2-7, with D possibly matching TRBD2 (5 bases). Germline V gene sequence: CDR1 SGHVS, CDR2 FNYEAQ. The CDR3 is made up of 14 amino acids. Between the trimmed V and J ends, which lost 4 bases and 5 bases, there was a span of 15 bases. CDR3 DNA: TGTGCCAGCAGCTACTCGGACTTTGAGGACGAGCAGTACTTC. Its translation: CASSYSDFEDEQYF.

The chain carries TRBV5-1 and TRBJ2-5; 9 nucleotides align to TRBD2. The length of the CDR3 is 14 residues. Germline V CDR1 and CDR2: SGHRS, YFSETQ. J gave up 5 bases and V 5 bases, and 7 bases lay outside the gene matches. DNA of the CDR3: TGCGCCAGCAGTCTTAGCGGGAGTCCCGAGACCCAGTACTTC. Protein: CASSLSGSPETQYF.

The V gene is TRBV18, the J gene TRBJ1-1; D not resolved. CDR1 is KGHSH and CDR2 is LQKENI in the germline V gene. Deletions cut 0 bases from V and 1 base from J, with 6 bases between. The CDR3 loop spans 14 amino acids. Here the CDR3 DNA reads TGTGCCAGCTCACCACCCTCTACGAACACTGAAGCTTTCTTT. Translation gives CASSPPSTNTEAFF. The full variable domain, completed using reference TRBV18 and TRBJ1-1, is NAGVMQNPRHLVRRRGQEARLRCSPMKGHSHVYWYRQLPEEGLKFMVYLQKENIIDESGMPKERFSAEFPKEGPSILRIQQVVRGDSAAYFCASSPPSTNTEAFFGQGTRLTVV.

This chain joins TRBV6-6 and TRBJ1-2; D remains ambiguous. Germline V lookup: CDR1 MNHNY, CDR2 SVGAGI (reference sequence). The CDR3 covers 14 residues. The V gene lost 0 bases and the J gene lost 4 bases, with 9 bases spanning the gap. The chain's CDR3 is CASSYSEETYGYTF. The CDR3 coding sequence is TGTGCCAGCAGTTACTCCGAGGAAACCTATGGCTACACCTTC.

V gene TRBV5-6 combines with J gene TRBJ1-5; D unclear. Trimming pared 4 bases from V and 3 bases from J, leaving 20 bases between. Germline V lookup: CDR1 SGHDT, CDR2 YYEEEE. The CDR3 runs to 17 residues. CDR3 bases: TGTGCCAGCAGCCTGGTCAGGTACAGAGCCTACAATCAGCCCCAGCATTTT. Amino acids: CASSLVRYRAYNQPQHF.

CDR3: CASNDRAEGYTF. The CDR3 nucleotides are TGTGCCAGCAACGACAGGGCGGAAGGCTACACCTTC. This chain connects TRBV6-1 to TRBJ1-2; 7 bases fit TRBD1. J gave up 8 bases and V 7 bases, and 7 bases lay outside the gene matches. Germline V gives CDR1 MNHNS, CDR2 SASEGT. There are 12 residues in the CDR3.

The CDR3 is CASSLVSGGSYEQYF. CDR3 sequence (DNA): TGTGCCAGCAGCTTAGTATCCGGGGGCTCCTACGAGCAGTACTTC. The gene calls are TRBV7-6 and TRBJ2-7, with D maybe TRBD2 (6 bases). Germline CDR1 and CDR2: SGHVS and FNYEAQ. CDR3 length: 15 residues. V was trimmed by 1 base and J by 0 bases, leaving 10 bases between them.

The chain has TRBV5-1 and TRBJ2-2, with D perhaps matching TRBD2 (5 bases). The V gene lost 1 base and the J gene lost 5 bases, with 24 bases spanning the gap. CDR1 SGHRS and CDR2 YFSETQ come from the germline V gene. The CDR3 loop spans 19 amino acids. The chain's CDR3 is CASSLTSAGRPSGTGELFF. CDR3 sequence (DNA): TGCGCCAGCAGCTTGACCTCCGCCGGACGCCCCTCGGGGACCGGGGAGCTGTTTTTT. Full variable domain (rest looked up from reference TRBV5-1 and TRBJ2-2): KAGVTQTPRYLIKTRGQQVTLSCSPISGHRSVSWYQQTPGQGLQFLFEYFSETQRNKGNFPGRFSGRQFSNSRSEMNVSTLELGDSALYLCASSLTSAGRPSGTGELFFGEGSRLTVL.

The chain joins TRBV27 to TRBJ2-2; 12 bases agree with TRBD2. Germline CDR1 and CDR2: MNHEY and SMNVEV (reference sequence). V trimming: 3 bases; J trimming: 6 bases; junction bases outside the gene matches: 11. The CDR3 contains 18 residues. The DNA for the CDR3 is TGTGCCAGCAGTTTCTTTGGTGCTAGCGGGGGGGCTTCCGGGGAGCTGTTTTTT. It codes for CASSFFGASGGASGELFF.

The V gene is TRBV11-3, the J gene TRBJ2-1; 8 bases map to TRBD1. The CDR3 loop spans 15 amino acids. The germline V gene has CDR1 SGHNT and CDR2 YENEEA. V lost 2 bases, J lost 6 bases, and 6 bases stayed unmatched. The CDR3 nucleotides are TGTGCCAGCAGCTTAAGCCAGGGGGCCCGCAATGAGCAGTTCTTC. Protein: CASSLSQGARNEQFF. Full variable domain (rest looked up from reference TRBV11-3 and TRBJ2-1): EAGVVQSPRYKIIEKKQPVAFWCNPISGHNTLYWYLQNLGQGPELLIRYENEEAVDDSQLPKDRFSAERLKGVDSTLKIQPAELGDSAVYLCASSLSQGARNEQFFGPGTRLTVL.

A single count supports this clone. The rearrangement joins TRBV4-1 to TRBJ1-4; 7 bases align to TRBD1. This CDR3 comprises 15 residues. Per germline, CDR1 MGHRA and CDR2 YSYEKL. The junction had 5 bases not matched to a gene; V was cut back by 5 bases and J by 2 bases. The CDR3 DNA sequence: TGCGCCAGCAGCTCACGACAGGGCACTAATGAAAAACTGTTTTTT. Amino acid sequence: CASSSRQGTNEKLFF.

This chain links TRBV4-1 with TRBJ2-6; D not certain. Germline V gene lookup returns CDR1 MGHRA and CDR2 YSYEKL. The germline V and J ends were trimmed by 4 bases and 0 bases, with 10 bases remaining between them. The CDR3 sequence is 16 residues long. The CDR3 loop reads CASSPSLGSGANVLTF. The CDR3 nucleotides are TGCGCCAGCAGCCCAAGCCTCGGCTCTGGGGCCAACGTCCTGACTTTC.